The 13 T cell receptor beta chains in this list originate from one sample, sequenced in a study of CD4 T cells in relation to SARS-CoV-2 and coronaviruses. The unexposed donors gave CD4+ T cells in about 2011-2018, prior to COVID-19. Libraries were prepared by immunoSEQ multiplex PCR; TCRdb keeps only in-frame clonotypes and omits some of them. The repertoire holds 60,000 to 80,000 clones, with about nine tenths as singletons. The sequenced sample consisted of memory CD4+ T cells from PBMCs. The receptors shown here come from a human donor in good health.

In this sample, this clone turned up a few times. Other DNA sequences in this sample translate to the same CDR3. This rearrangement joins TRBV2 to TRBJ2-2, with TRBD1 identical over 10 bases. CDR1 and CDR2 (germline): SNHLY, FYNNEI. V shed 5 bases, J shed 3 bases, and the junction held 6 bases outside the gene matches. The CDR3 sequence is 16 residues long. The CDR3 DNA reads as TGTGCCAGCAGTCCGGACAGGGGGGTAGACACCGGGGAGCTGTTTTTT. This encodes CASSPDRGVDTGELFF.

V and J are TRBV4-3 and TRBJ1-2, with D maybe TRBD1 (6 bases). Germline V lookup: CDR1 LGHNA, CDR2 YSLEER. V was clipped by 0 bases and J by 5 bases, with 10 bases between them. This CDR3 has 14 residues. CDR3 DNA sequence: TGCGCCAGCAGCCAAGATTACAGGGTATATGGCTACACCTTC. This gives the protein CASSQDYRVYGYTF.

This clone came up a few times. The chain uses TRBV2 and TRBJ1-5; 11 bases match TRBD1. The germline CDR1 and CDR2 sequences are SNHLY and FYNNEI. Losses at the gene ends were 6 bases for V and 5 bases for J; bases not matched to a gene: 6. The CDR3 has 15 amino acids. In DNA, the CDR3 is TGTGCCAGCAGGTGGACAGGGGGCTTGGATCAGCCCCAGCATTTT. Its translation is CASRWTGGLDQPQHF.

This rearrangement joins TRBV7-2 to TRBJ2-2; D is unresolved. The CDR3 is 15 residues long. The germline CDR1 and CDR2 sequences are SGHTA and FQGNSA. Trimming cost V 0 bases and J 5 bases, with 10 bases left between them. DNA of the CDR3: TGTGCCAGCAGCTTAGCGGCTAGAAAGACCGGGGAGCTGTTTTTT. Translation: CASSLAARKTGELFF.

Comment on this clone: One junction end disagrees with the germline gene, perhaps due to a read error. The J gene is TRBJ1-2, the V gene TRBV7-9, with D possibly matching TRBD1 (6 bases). The CDR3 runs to 12 residues. CDR1 is SEHNR, CDR2 FQNEAQ, per germline (reference sequence). CDR3 protein: CASSLLRTALLF. CDR3 nucleotide sequence: TGTGCCAGCAGCTTATTGCGGACAGCCTTGCTCTTC.

This chain connects TRBV28 to TRBJ1-4; tentatively, D is TRBD1 (5 bases). The CDR3 is 15 residues long. The germline V gene encodes CDR1 MDHEN and CDR2 SYDVKM. Deletions cut 5 bases from V and 0 bases from J, with 10 bases between. The CDR3 spells CASSETGSTNEKLFF. The CDR3 DNA reads TGTGCCAGCAGTGAAACAGGATCAACTAATGAAAAACTGTTTTTT. Together with reference TRBV28 and TRBJ1-4, the CDR3 gives the full variable domain: DVKVTQSSRYLVKRTGEKVFLECVQDMDHENMFWYRQDPGLGLRLIYFSYDVKMKEKGDIPEGYSVSREKKERFSLILESASTNQTSMYLCASSETGSTNEKLFFGSGTQLSVL.

This clone was seen once. The genes are TRBV6-6 and TRBJ1-5, with D possibly being TRBD1 (6 bases). The CDR3 covers 16 residues. Germline-derived CDR1 and CDR2 are MNHNY and SVGAGI (reference sequence). V was clipped by 1 base and J by 1 base, with 11 bases between them. The CDR3 reads CASSYLQGGSNQPQHF. In nucleotides, the CDR3 is TGTGCCAGCAGTTACTTACAGGGCGGGAGCAATCAGCCCCAGCATTTT.

V is TRBV19 and J is TRBJ1-2; maybe TRBD1 (5 bases). The CDR3 sequence is 16 residues long. With 8 bases removed from V and 4 bases from J, the gap between germline ends came to 23 bases. Per the germline V gene, CDR1 is LNHDA and CDR2 is SQIVND (reference sequence). The CDR3 here is CASSGTSVSYSYGYTF. CDR3 bases: TGTGCCAGTTCTGGGACGTCGGTGTCCTATTCCTATGGCTACACCTTC. Combining the CDR3 with reference TRBV19 and TRBJ1-2 gives the whole variable domain DGGITQSPKYLFRKEGQNVTLSCEQNLNHDAMYWYRQDPGQGLRLIYYSQIVNDFQKGDIAEGYSVSREKKESFPLTVTSAQKNPTAFYLCASSGTSVSYSYGYTFGSGTRLTVV.

The J gene is TRBJ1-1, the V gene TRBV11-3; maybe TRBD1 (5 bases). This CDR3 is 13 amino acids long. CDR1 is SGHNT and CDR2 is YENEEA in the germline V gene. V lost 3 bases and J lost 3, with 8 bases in between. DNA of the CDR3: TGTGCCAGCAGCTTTTCGGGGGACACTGAAGCTTTCTTT. It specifies CASSFSGDTEAFF.

J is TRBJ2-2 and V is TRBV18; D is unclear. In germline, CDR1 is KGHSH, CDR2 LQKENI. CDR3 size: 12 residues. V was cut by 8 bases and J by 4 bases, with 8 bases left in between. CDR3 residues: CASDPGTGELFF. The CDR3 DNA follows: TGTGCCAGCGATCCGGGCACCGGGGAGCTGTTTTTT.

J is TRBJ2-2 and V is TRBV19; D is possibly TRBD1 (8 bases). Germline V gene sequence: CDR1 LNHDA, CDR2 SQIVND (reference sequence). The ends were cut back, 6 bases at V and 0 bases at J, with 17 bases in the middle. The CDR3 sequence is 17 residues long. CDR3 region: CASSSGTGSTNTGELFF. The CDR3 DNA reads as TGTGCCAGTAGCAGCGGGACAGGAAGTACGAACACCGGGGAGCTGTTTTTT.

This clone was recorded only once. The chain couples TRBV5-1 to TRBJ2-1, with 9 bases lining up with TRBD2. Looked up from germline, CDR1 is SGHRS and CDR2 is YFSETQ. This CDR3 is 14 amino acids long. V lost 3 bases, J lost 8 bases, and 6 bases stayed unmatched. CDR3 sequence reads: CASSSAGGPHEQFF. CDR3 coding DNA: TGCGCCAGCAGCTCCGCGGGAGGGCCTCATGAGCAGTTCTTC. Based on the CDR3 plus reference TRBV5-1 and TRBJ2-1, the full variable domain is KAGVTQTPRYLIKTRGQQVTLSCSPISGHRSVSWYQQTPGQGLQFLFEYFSETQRNKGNFPGRFSGRQFSNSRSEMNVSTLELGDSALYLCASSSAGGPHEQFFGPGTRLTVL.

This clone was seen just once. The gene calls are TRBV6-5 and TRBJ2-7; D is perhaps TRBD1 or TRBD2 (5 bases each). The ends were cut back, 8 bases at V and 3 bases at J, with 20 bases in the middle. CDR1 is MNHEY, CDR2 SVGAGI, per germline. The CDR3 length is 15 residues. The CDR3 DNA follows: TGTGCCAGCTCTGCGGGCCCGGACACTTACTACGAGCAGTACTTC. Protein sequence: CASSAGPDTYYEQYF.